The clone carrying this T cell receptor (beta chain) was detected once. This CDR3 region has 14 residues. V dropped 7 bases and J dropped 4 bases, with 14 bases sitting between them. Per germline, CDR1 LNHDA and CDR2 SQIVND (reference sequence). Per the original data handling: From reference gene primer amplification, estimates of nucleated cell counts were derived. TCRdb's table, derived via immunoSEQ multiplex PCR, lists solely in-frame clones and lacks some. V, J and clone size were drawn from that table, and D and trimming were deduced from the DNA. The sample lists about 200,000 clones, roughly 80% seen once, with 6% in the top ten. Seattle cases were enrolled at active infection and followed longitudinally. This entry is derived from a study of blood T cell repertoires in COVID-19. Study at large: The United States, Italy and Spain supplied acute and convalescent COVID-19 samples. From T cells, B-cell-depleted T cells, or PBMCs came the material, which was cDNA or gDNA.

The sequence came from a woman aged 40 to 50 with COVID-19, enrolled during active disease. Sequencing was done on a sample of peripheral blood. The chain is built from TRBV19 and TRBJ1-5, with D perhaps matching TRBD1 (5 bases). CDR3 region: CASTPKQENQPQHF. The CDR3 region has the DNA TGTGCCAGTACCCCGAAACAGGAGAATCAGCCCCAGCATTTT.